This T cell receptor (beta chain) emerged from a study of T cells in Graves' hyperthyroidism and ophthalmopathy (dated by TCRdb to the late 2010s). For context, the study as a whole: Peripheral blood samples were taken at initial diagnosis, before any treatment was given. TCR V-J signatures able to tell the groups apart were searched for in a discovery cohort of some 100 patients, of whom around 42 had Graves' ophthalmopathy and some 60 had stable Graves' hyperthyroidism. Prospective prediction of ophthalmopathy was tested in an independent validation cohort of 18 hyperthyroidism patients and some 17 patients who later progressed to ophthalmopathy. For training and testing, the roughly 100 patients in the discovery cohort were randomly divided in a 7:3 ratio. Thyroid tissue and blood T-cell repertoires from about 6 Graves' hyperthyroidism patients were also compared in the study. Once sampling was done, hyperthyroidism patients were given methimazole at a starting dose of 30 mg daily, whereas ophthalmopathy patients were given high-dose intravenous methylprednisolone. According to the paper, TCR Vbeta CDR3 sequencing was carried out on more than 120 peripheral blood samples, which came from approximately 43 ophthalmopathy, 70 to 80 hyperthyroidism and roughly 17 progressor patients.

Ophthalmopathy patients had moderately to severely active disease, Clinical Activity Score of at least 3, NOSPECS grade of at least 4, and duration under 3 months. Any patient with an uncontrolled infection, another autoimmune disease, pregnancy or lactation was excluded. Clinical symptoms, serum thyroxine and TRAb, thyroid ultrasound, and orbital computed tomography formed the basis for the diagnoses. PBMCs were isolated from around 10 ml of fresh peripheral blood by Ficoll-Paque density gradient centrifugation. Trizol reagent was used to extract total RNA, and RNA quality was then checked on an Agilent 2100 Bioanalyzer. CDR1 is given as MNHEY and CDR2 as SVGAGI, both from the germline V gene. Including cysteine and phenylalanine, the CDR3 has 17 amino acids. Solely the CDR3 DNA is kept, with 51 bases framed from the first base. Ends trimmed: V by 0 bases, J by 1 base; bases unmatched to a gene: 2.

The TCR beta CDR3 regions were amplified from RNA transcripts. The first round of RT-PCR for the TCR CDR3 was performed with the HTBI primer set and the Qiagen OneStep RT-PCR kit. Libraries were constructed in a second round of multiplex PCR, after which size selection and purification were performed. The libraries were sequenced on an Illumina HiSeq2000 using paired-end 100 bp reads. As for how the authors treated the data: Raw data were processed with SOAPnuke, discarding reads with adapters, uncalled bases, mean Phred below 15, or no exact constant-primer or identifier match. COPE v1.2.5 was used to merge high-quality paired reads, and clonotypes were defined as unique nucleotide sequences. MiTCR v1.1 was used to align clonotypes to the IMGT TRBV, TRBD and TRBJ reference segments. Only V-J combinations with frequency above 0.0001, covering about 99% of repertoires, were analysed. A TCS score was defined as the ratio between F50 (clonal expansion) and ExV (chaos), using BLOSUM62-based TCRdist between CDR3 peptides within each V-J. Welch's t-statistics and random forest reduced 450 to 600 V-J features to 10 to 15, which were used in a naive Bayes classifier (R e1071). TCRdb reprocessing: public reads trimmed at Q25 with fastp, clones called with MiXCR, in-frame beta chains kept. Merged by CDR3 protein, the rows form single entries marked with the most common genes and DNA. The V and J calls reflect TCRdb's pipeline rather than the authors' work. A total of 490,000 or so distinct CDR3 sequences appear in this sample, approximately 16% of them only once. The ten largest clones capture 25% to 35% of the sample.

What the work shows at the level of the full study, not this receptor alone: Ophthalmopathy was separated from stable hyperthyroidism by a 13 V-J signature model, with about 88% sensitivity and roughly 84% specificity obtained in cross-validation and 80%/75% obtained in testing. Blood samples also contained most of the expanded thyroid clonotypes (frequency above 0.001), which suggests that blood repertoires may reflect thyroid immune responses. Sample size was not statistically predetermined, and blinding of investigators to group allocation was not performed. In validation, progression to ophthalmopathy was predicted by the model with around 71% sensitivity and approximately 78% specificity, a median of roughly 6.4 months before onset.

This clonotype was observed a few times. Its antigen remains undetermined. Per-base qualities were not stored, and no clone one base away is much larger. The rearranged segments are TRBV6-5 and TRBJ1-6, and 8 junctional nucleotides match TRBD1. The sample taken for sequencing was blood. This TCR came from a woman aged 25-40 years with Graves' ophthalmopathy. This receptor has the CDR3 CASSYSQGASYNSPLHF. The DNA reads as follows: TGTGCCAGCAGTTACTCGCAGGGGGCTTCCTATAATTCACCCCTCCACTTT.